The 26 T cell receptor beta chains below all came from one sample that was sequenced in a study of shared clonotypes between healthy human individuals. Generated by immunoSEQ multiplex PCR, the TCRdb table keeps only in-frame clones and is missing some. The sample includes millions of clones, over 85% of them seen just once. The sample was naive CD4+ T cells sorted from blood. Documented subset: CD45RA+ positively selected. All receptors come from a man aged 18 to 29 in good health.

The chain carries TRBV19 and TRBJ2-7; the D is unclear. The germline V gene has CDR1 LNHDA and CDR2 SQIVND (reference sequence). V was trimmed by 1 base and J by 5 bases, leaving 12 bases between them. The CDR3 sequence is 14 residues long. The CDR3 spells CASSIALDPNEQYF. The CDR3 DNA reads as TGTGCCAGTAGTATAGCTCTGGACCCAAACGAGCAGTACTTC.

In this sample, this clone turned up once. The rearrangement links TRBV30 to TRBJ2-7; D is perhaps TRBD1 or TRBD2 (5 bases each). CDR3 length equals 13 residues. Per germline, CDR1 GTSNPN and CDR2 SVGIG (reference sequence). V was cut by 7 bases and J by 3 bases, with 16 bases left in between. The CDR3 spells CALETGTNYEQYF. The CDR3 nucleotides read TGTGCCTTAGAAACCGGGACCAACTACGAGCAGTACTTC.

This clone was seen only once. V is TRBV6-5 and J is TRBJ2-2; 8 nucleotides agree with TRBD1. Germline loops: CDR1 MNHEY, CDR2 SVGAGI. CDR3 size: 15 residues. The J segment lost 4 bases and the V segment lost 4 bases, leaving 5 bases of the junction unmatched. The CDR3 spells CASSFQGARTGELFF. CDR3 bases: TGTGCCAGCAGTTTCCAGGGGGCGCGCACCGGGGAGCTGTTTTTT.

V and J are TRBV5-6 and TRBJ2-1; D uncertain. From germline, CDR1 is SGHDT and CDR2 YYEEEE. V was trimmed by 4 bases and J by 6 bases, leaving 14 bases between them. The CDR3 has 14 residues. The CDR3 coding sequence is TGTGCCAGCAGCCCCGAGGAGCGACCCAATGAGCAGTTCTTC. Its translation is CASSPEERPNEQFF.

The V call is TRBV5-4, the J call TRBJ1-2; a weak D match, TRBD1 (5 bases). CDR3 length: 13 amino acids. Germline CDR1 SGHNT, CDR2 YYREEE (reference sequence). Trimming cost V 6 bases and J 2 bases, with 11 bases left between them. CDR3 region: CASNREGNYGYTF. The CDR3 coding sequence is TGTGCCAGCAATCGGGAGGGGAACTATGGCTACACCTTC.

The chain is built from TRBV11-2 and TRBJ2-5; 14 positions match TRBD2. Unmatched junction bases numbered 11, after V lost 4 bases and J lost 1 base. The CDR3 has 19 amino acids. Germline values: CDR1 SGHAT, CDR2 FQNNGV. CDR3 sequence: CASSSLGGTSGSSQETQYF. Here the CDR3 DNA reads TGTGCCAGCAGCTCATTAGGGGGGACTAGCGGGAGTTCCCAAGAGACCCAGTACTTC.

The chain carries TRBV11-2 and TRBJ1-2; 9 positions match TRBD1. The CDR3 runs to 15 residues. Losses at the gene ends were 4 bases for V and 7 bases for J; bases not matched to a gene: 10. The V gene's germline CDR1 is SGHAT and CDR2 FQNNGV. CDR3 amino acids: CASSSLQGAAVGYTF. As DNA, the CDR3 is TGTGCCAGCAGCTCTCTACAGGGGGCGGCAGTTGGCTACACCTTC. Complete variable domain (other parts from reference TRBV11-2 and TRBJ1-2): EAGVAQSPRYKIIEKRQSVAFWCNPISGHATLYWYQQILGQGPKLLIQFQNNGVVDDSQLPKDRFSAERLKGVDSTLKIQPAKLEDSAVYLCASSSLQGAAVGYTFGSGTRLTVV.

Note on this clone: The same CDR3 can be traced to other DNA sequences in this sample. The chain has TRBV18 and TRBJ2-5; maybe TRBD2 (5 bases). CDR1 and CDR2 from the germline V gene are KGHSH and LQKENI. The ends were cut back, 6 bases at V and 0 bases at J, with 8 bases in the middle. This CDR3 has 13 amino acids. CDR3 sequence: CASSPGYQETQYF. The CDR3 coding sequence is TGTGCCAGCTCCCCGGGGTACCAAGAGACCCAGTACTTC.

This chain joins TRBV12-5 and TRBJ1-2; possible D gene TRBD1, 6 bases. Germline assignment: CDR1 LGHNT and CDR2 FRNRAP. The CDR3 has 14 residues. The V and J ends lost 6 bases and 2 bases respectively, with 13 bases between them. CDR3 protein: CASGHVDRNYGYTF. CDR3 bases: TGTGCTAGTGGGCACGTAGACAGGAACTATGGCTACACCTTC.

V usage is TRBV9 and J usage is TRBJ2-3, with D possibly TRBD2 on 7 matching bases. Trimming took 4 bases from V and 0 from J, leaving 15 bases between them. Looked up from germline, CDR1 is SGDLS and CDR2 is YYNGEE. This CDR3 contains 16 residues. In nucleotides, the CDR3 is TGTGCCAGCAGCAGCCGGGGGGACACTAGCACAGATACGCAGTATTTT. Translating gives CASSSRGDTSTDTQYF. The full variable domain, with the rest looked up from reference TRBV9 and TRBJ2-3, is DSGVTQTPKHLITATGQRVTLRCSPRSGDLSVYWYQQSLDQGLQFLIQYYNGEERAKGNILERFSAQQFPDLHSELNLSSLELGDSALYFCASSSRGDTSTDTQYFGPGTRLTVL.

This chain connects TRBV10-3 to TRBJ2-3; D may be TRBD1 (5 bases). The CDR3 loop spans 14 amino acids. Germline CDR1 is ENHRY and CDR2 is SYGVKD. V was pared by 8 bases and J by 3 bases, with 15 bases between. CDR3 residues: CAIAKGPGTDTQYF. CDR3 coding DNA: TGTGCCATCGCGAAGGGGCCTGGTACAGATACGCAGTATTTT.

The genes are TRBV11-2 and TRBJ1-1; D is unresolved. Germline CDR1 SGHAT, CDR2 FQNNGV. The length of the CDR3 is 12 residues. Trimming left V 3 bases short and J 8 bases short, with 10 bases between. The CDR3 DNA follows: TGTGCCAGCAGCTTCCCTAGACGGGAAGCTTTCTTT. As protein: CASSFPRREAFF.

The genes are TRBV5-1 and TRBJ2-7; D is possibly TRBD1 (5 bases). This CDR3 spans 13 amino acids. Trimming removed 1 base from V and 4 bases from J, with 9 bases in between. Germline loops: CDR1 SGHRS, CDR2 YFSETQ. The CDR3 nucleotides read TGCGCCAGCAGCTTGTCAGGGTTGTACGAGCAGTACTTC. It is translated as CASSLSGLYEQYF.

About this clone: Other DNA sequences within the sample encode an identical CDR3. J is TRBJ2-5 and V is TRBV5-1; a possible D gene is TRBD2 (6 bases). The CDR3 covers 14 residues. Deletions cut 0 bases from V and 4 bases from J, with 10 bases between. The germline V gene has CDR1 SGHRS and CDR2 YFSETQ. CDR3 residues: CASSLGQGGETQYF. The CDR3 DNA reads TGCGCCAGCAGCTTGGGCCAGGGAGGAGAGACCCAGTACTTC.

This clone was observed a single time. Written as DNA, the CDR3 is TGCGCCAGCAGCTTCGGTAGTAGTCCAGGTGTCACTGAAGCTTTCTTT. It translates to CASSFGSSPGVTEAFF. The gene calls are TRBV5-1 and TRBJ1-1; D unclear. Germline V gene lookup returns CDR1 SGHRS and CDR2 YFSETQ. V lost 2 bases, J lost 4 bases, and 18 bases lay in between. This CDR3 contains 16 residues.

Regarding this clone: Other DNA sequences of this sample code for an identical CDR3. The chain is built from TRBV6-5 and TRBJ1-5; 10 bases align to TRBD1. The CDR3 is 13 amino acids. The germline V gene encodes CDR1 MNHEY and CDR2 SVGAGI. Unmatched junction bases numbered 2, after V lost 6 bases and J lost 6 bases. This chain's CDR3 is CASRTGGGQPQHF. The CDR3 DNA reads as TGTGCCAGCAGGACAGGGGGCGGTCAGCCCCAGCATTTT.

The chain uses TRBV6-4 and TRBJ1-1; tentative D call: TRBD1 (6 bases). This CDR3 has 15 amino acids. The V end lost 4 bases, the J end lost 6 bases, and 18 bases lay between the germline ends. CDR1 and CDR2 from the germline V gene are MRHNA and SNTAGT. The CDR3 here is CASSAEAGAVAEAFF. In DNA form, the CDR3 reads TGTGCCAGCAGTGCAGAAGCAGGGGCAGTCGCTGAAGCTTTCTTT.

The chain couples TRBV9 to TRBJ2-1, with D perhaps assigned TRBD1 or TRBD2 (5 bases each). The V and J ends lost 4 bases and 6 bases respectively, with 17 bases between them. The CDR3 is 15 amino acids. CDR1 is SGDLS, CDR2 YYNGEE, per germline. The CDR3 here is CASSNRDEASNEQFF. The CDR3 nucleotides are TGTGCCAGCAGCAACCGGGACGAAGCCTCCAATGAGCAGTTCTTC.

The V call is TRBV4-1, the J call TRBJ2-7; no clear D. The germline CDR1 and CDR2 sequences are MGHRA and YSYEKL. V was clipped by 6 bases and J by 7 bases, with 13 bases between them. There are 12 residues in the CDR3. The CDR3 here is CASSDVTLEQYF. In DNA, the CDR3 is TGCGCCAGCAGTGATGTGACTCTGGAGCAGTACTTC.

The chain recombines TRBV7-2 with TRBJ2-7; tentative D call: TRBD1 (5 bases). This CDR3 contains 16 residues. The germline V and J ends were trimmed by 5 bases and 0 bases, with 17 bases remaining between them. Germline V CDR1 and CDR2: SGHTA, FQGNSA. The CDR3 DNA reads TGTGCCAGCAGCCGCGTAACACGACAGCTCTCCTACGAGCAGTACTTC. It is translated as CASSRVTRQLSYEQYF. The variable domain in full, completed from reference TRBV7-2 and TRBJ2-7, reads GAGVSQSPSNKVTEKGKDVELRCDPISGHTALYWYRQSLGQGLEFLIYFQGNSAPDKSGLPSDRFSAERTGGSVSTLTIQRTQQEDSAVYLCASSRVTRQLSYEQYFGPGTRLTVT.

The chain is built from TRBV4-1 and TRBJ2-5, with D maybe TRBD2 (6 bases). V lost 5 bases to trimming and J lost 4 bases, with 17 bases between them. The germline gives CDR1 MGHRA, CDR2 YSYEKL. There are 15 residues in the CDR3. CDR3 coding DNA: TGCGCCAGCAGCGCCGGGGAGGCCCGGGGAGAGACCCAGTACTTC. Protein product: CASSAGEARGETQYF.

The chain recombines TRBV6-5 with TRBJ2-2; perhaps TRBD1 as D (5 bases). The CDR3 covers 14 residues. Trimming cost V 4 bases and J 3 bases, with 9 bases left between them. Per germline, CDR1 MNHEY and CDR2 SVGAGI. The CDR3 region is CASSSGQDTGELFF. The CDR3 nucleotides are TGTGCCAGCAGTTCCGGACAAGACACCGGGGAGCTGTTTTTT.

V and J are TRBV5-1 and TRBJ2-3; D remains unclear. Germline V gene sequence: CDR1 SGHRS, CDR2 YFSETQ. The CDR3 spans 14 residues. The V and J ends lost 4 bases and 4 bases respectively, with 13 bases between them. Here the CDR3 DNA reads TGCGCCAGCAGCCCCGGGCCTGGGGCAGATACGCAGTATTTT. Amino acid sequence: CASSPGPGADTQYF.

The J gene is TRBJ2-3, the V gene TRBV6-6; 7 bases are a match to TRBD2. The trim removed 8 bases at V and 2 bases at J, leaving 4 bases unmatched. The CDR3 loop spans 13 amino acids. Germline CDR1 MNHNY, CDR2 SVGAGI (reference sequence). The DNA of the CDR3 is TGTGCCAGCGGGGAGGGGTCCACAGATACGCAGTATTTT. This encodes CASGEGSTDTQYF.

This chain joins TRBV10-3 and TRBJ2-3; TRBD2 matches at 11 bases. V trimming: 6 bases; J trimming: 0 bases; junction bases outside the gene matches: 2. The CDR3 runs 15 residues. CDR1 is ENHRY, CDR2 SYGVKD, per germline. The CDR3 DNA reads TGTGCCATCAGCTCTAGCGGGGGGAGCACAGATACGCAGTATTTT. Its protein product is CAISSSGGSTDTQYF.

The chain employs TRBV28 and TRBJ2-7; tentative D call: TRBD2 (6 bases). V lost 7 bases, J lost 4 bases, and 20 bases lay in between. From germline, CDR1 is MDHEN and CDR2 SYDVKM. The CDR3 loop spans 15 amino acids. CDR3 loop: CASTPAGSSSYEQYF. The CDR3 DNA reads as TGTGCCAGCACCCCGGCCGGGAGCAGCTCTTACGAGCAGTACTTC. Combining the CDR3 with reference TRBV28 and TRBJ2-7 gives the whole variable domain DVKVTQSSRYLVKRTGEKVFLECVQDMDHENMFWYRQDPGLGLRLIYFSYDVKMKEKGDIPEGYSVSREKKERFSLILESASTNQTSMYLCASTPAGSSSYEQYFGPGTRLTVT.